This is a list of T cell receptor beta chains from one sample in a study of shared clonotypes between healthy human individuals. TCRdb keeps only in-frame clones here, not all; method: immunoSEQ multiplex PCR. The sample lists about 2.3 million clones, 93% occurring once. The sample consisted of naive CD4+ T cells from PBMCs. These receptor sequences come from a man aged 18 to 29 in good health. Some clones in this sample may be carry-over from other donors' samples. Both conserved end residues are part of each CDR3. The D gene is left open where the match is weak.

>NA|TRBJ2-7|TRBV19
CASSIGGGGSYEQYF
>NA|TRBJ1-5|TRBV19
CASTTRGWNQPQHF
>NA|TRBJ1-2|TRBV14
CASSHLGPANYGYTF
>NA|TRBJ1-5|TRBV19
CASSIIGRGNQPQHF
>NA|TRBJ1-1|TRBV7-9
CASSLEGFSDTEAFF
>NA|TRBJ2-7|TRBV7-2
CASSLAATTYEQYF
>NA|TRBJ1-1|TRBV29-1
CSADIPPEAFF
>TRBD1|TRBJ1-2|TRBV28
CASSPGTGSPYGYTF
>NA|TRBJ2-5|TRBV19
CASSIQGRETQYF
>NA|TRBJ1-2|TRBV28
CASSLNSYGYTF
>TRBD1|TRBJ1-1|TRBV25-1
CASSELGSGGNTEAFF
>NA|TRBJ2-2|TRBV5-5
CASSLLVGGLTGELFF
>TRBD1|TRBJ2-7|TRBV7-6
CASSQGQVTYEQYF
>TRBD1|TRBJ1-3|TRBV28
CASTPYMTGRRNTIYF
>NA|TRBJ1-3|TRBV30
CAGTTLRGSGNTIYF
>TRBD1|TRBJ2-1|TRBV15
CATSRPPSTGVNEQFF
>TRBD2|TRBJ2-3|TRBV9
CASSVASGRGLSTDTQYF
>NA|TRBJ1-1|TRBV15
CATSRQGRSNTEAFF
>NA|TRBJ2-7|TRBV4-1
CASSQRDRYEQYF
>NA|TRBJ2-7|TRBV19
CASSMNRAVYEQYF
>NA|TRBJ2-5|TRBV25-1
CASSKPDRTVGETQYF
>NA|TRBJ2-2|TRBV9
CASSVGDGAGELFF
>TRBD1|TRBJ2-7|TRBV6-1
CASSEPTGAPYEQYF
>NA|TRBJ2-3|TRBV16
CASSHQSGSLDTQYF
>TRBD1|TRBJ1-4|TRBV5-4
CASSPGQNNEKLFF
>TRBD2|TRBJ2-1|TRBV7-9
CASSFPGLAFFSYNEQFF
>NA|TRBJ1-5|TRBV19
CASSDTWGQPQHF
>TRBD2|TRBJ2-3|TRBV19
CASSKTGTTDTQYF
>NA|TRBJ2-3|TRBV5-1
CASSPPRDMSTDTQYF